The T cell receptor (beta chain) described here comes from a study of shared clonotypes between healthy human individuals (dated by TCRdb to 2019 to 2021). Notes on the research overall: Two women and a few men aged 18 to 49 years were included in the cohort. For each donor, CD4 naive and CD4 memory were each run on three plates, CD8 naive on two plates, and CD8 memory on one plate. The study deeply sequenced blood TCR repertoires of five healthy adults to estimate repertoire size and the extent of clonotype sharing between individuals. To increase sequencing depth and limit assay-specific biases, different laboratories used diverse techniques to prepare libraries and sequence TCR repertoires. Each donor's leukapheresis produced roughly between about 0.9 and 9.5 billion PBMCs. Points the paper makes about the study in general: Compared with non-shared clonotypes, clonotypes shared by all four sorted-subset donors had higher generation probabilities. Across a few donors, approximately 4.6% of naive CD4, roughly 3.8% of naive CD8, around 2.5% of memory CD4, and 0.3% to 0.45% of memory CD8 clonotypes were shared. Based on pairwise subsampling, the degree of clonotype sharing among donors was expected to be affected by sequencing depth. Because the study included only a small number of donors, the genetic and exposure-history diversity represented was limited. Even with the large sequencing depth, rarefaction of the sorted-subset datasets indicated that sequencing was incomplete. Larger estimated clonotype richness was generally found for naive subsets than for memory subsets. Sampling was restricted to blood, and TCR repertoires in tissue are likely to differ from TCR repertoires in blood.

Points on this clone: This clone's antigen is unknown. No qualities accompany the bases; no much larger clone lies one base away.

CD8 naive samples were CD45RO-negative cells positively selected for CCR7, giving a CD45RA+CCR7+ population that excluded TemRA cells. Donors were healthy HIV-negative adults with no recently reported acute infections or vaccinations. Every donor was a Caucasian adult living in Nashville, Tennessee, USA. Blood was obtained by leukapheresis, after which PBMCs were separated by Ficoll-Histopaque density gradient centrifugation and cryopreserved in liquid nitrogen vapor phase. Analytical flow cytometry was used to check the purity and quantity of every magnetically sorted T cell population. Each sorted fraction had its genomic DNA isolated and then quantified by UV absorbance on a Nanodrop 2000c. A distance of 13 bases separates the germline ends of V and J, which lose 8 bases and 2 bases respectively. From its cysteine to its phenylalanine, the CDR3 spans 13 amino acids. Just the 39-base CDR3 DNA is kept, in frame starting at base 1. Per the germline V gene, SNHLY is the CDR1 and FYNNEI is the CDR2.

Using the deep immunoSEQ assay, multiplex PCR amplified TCR CDR3 regions from genomic DNA. For each cell subset, the extracted genomic DNA was distributed evenly across all wells of several immunoSEQ 96-well plates, and each plate served as one replicate. For sorted subsets, about 0.2 ug genomic DNA, equal to about 30,000 T cell genomes, was loaded into each replicate PCR. The purified libraries were quantified using a Qubit 3.0 fluorometer, sized with a Bioanalyzer 2100, and then quantified again using the KAPA Library Quantification kit. Every immunoSEQ 96-well plate was sequenced on a separate single-read 150-cycle Illumina NextSeq 550 flow cell. From the authors' description of their analysis: The immunoSEQ output contained only junctional sequences without quality scores, so filtering could not match that applied to full-length reads. To assign V/J genes and CDR3, sequences were annotated using PyIR, a Python wrapper for IgBLAST v1.9, with IMGT germline references. Reads were filtered out if the reads had weak V/J assignments (E-value above 1e-6), no CDR3, stop codons, out-of-frame junctions, or ambiguous translated residues. V3J clonotypes were defined as sequences sharing an identical inferred V gene, J gene, and CDR3 amino acid sequence. Percentage overlap between repertoires was calculated by dividing the number of shared unique clonotypes by the size of the smaller repertoire. Repertoire richness was assessed with RTK rarefaction, the Chao1 estimator, and Recon v2.1 estimates of unobserved clonotypes. Generation probabilities for all TCRbeta clonotypes obtained by the gDNA method from a handful of donors were computed using OLGA. In TCRdb, the immuneACCESS table is reduced to in-frame sequences with V and J assigned. These tables do not hold every clone; where another copy was compared, an unresolved V gene accounts for under half, and the others remain unexplained. Clone size and the V and J calls come from that table; the DNA yielded D and trimming. The sample records under 850,000 clones, over 90% of which are singletons. The ten most abundant clones make up around 24% of the sample.

The sequence is built from TRBV2 and TRBJ2-7, with the D segment identity uncertain. This TCR derives from a man younger than 40 in good health. Sequenced: naive CD8+ T cells sorted from blood. According to the study, the label for this sample's cell subset or site signals: CD45RA+CCR7+. The DNA sequence reads TGTGCCAGCGTTGATGTGTTAACCTACGAGCAGTACTTC. Its translation reads: CASVDVLTYEQYF.